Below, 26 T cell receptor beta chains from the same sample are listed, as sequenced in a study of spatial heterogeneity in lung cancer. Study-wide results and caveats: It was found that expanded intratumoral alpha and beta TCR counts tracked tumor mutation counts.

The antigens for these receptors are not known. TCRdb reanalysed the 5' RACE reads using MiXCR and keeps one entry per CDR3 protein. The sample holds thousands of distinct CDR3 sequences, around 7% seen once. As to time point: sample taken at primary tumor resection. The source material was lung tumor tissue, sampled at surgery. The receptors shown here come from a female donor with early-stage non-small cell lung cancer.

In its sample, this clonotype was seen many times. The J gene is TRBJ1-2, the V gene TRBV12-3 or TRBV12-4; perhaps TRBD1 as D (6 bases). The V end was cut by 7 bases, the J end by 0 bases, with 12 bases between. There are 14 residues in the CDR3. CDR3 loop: CASNKRGANYGYTF. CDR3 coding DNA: TGTGCCAGCAACAAAAGGGGGGCTAACTATGGCTACACCTTC.

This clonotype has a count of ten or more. The DNA for the CDR3 is TGCGCCAGCAGTGAAGTGTGGGCTAGCGGATACAATGAGCAGTTCTTC. This codes for CASSEVWASGYNEQFF. The V gene is TRBV10-2, the J gene TRBJ2-1; 7 nucleotides line up with TRBD2. With V trimmed by 3 bases and J by 4 bases, 9 bases remained unmatched. The germline V gene encodes CDR1 WSHSY and CDR2 SAAADI. The CDR3 has 16 residues.

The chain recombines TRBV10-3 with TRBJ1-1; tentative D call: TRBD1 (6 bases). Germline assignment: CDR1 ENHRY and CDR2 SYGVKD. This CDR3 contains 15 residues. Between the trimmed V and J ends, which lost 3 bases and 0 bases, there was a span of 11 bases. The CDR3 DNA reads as TGTGCCATCAGTGATGGGGGGCCGATGAACACTGAAGCTTTCTTT. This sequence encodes CAISDGGPMNTEAFF.

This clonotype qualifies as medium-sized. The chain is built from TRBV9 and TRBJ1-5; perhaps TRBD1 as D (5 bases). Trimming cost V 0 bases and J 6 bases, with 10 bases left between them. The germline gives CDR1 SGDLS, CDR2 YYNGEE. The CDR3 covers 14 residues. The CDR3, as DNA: TGTGCCAGCAGCGTAGACGGGGCGGGTCAGCCCCAGCATTTT. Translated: CASSVDGAGQPQHF.

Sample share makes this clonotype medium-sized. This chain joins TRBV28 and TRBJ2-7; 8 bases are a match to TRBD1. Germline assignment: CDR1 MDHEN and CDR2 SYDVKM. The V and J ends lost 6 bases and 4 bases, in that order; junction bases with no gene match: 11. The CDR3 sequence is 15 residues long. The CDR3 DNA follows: TGTGCCAGCAGCCTCACTGCTACAGGGGGGTACGAGCAGTACTTC. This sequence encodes CASSLTATGGYEQYF.

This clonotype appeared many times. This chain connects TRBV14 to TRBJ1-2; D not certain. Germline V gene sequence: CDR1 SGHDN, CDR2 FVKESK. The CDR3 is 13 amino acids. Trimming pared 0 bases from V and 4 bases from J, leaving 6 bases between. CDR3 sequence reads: CASSQDGRYGYTF. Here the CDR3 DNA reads TGTGCCAGCAGCCAAGACGGTCGCTATGGCTACACCTTC.

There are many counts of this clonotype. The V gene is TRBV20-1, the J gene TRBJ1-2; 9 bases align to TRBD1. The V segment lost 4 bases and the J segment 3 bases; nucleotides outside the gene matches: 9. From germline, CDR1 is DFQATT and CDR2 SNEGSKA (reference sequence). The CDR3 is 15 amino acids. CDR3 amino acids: CSATRQGDTDYGYTF. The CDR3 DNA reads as TGCAGTGCTACCCGACAGGGGGATACTGACTATGGCTACACCTTC.

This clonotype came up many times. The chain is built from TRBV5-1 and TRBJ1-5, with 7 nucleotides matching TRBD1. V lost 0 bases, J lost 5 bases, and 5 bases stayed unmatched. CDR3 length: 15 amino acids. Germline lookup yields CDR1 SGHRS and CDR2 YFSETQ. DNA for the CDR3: TGCGCCAGCAGCTTGGCACCAGGGGGTTATCAGCCCCAGCATTTT. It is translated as CASSLAPGGYQPQHF.

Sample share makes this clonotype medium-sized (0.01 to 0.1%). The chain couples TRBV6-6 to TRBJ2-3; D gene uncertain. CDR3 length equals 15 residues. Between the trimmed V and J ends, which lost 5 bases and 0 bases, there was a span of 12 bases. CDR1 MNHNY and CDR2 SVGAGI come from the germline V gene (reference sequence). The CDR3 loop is CASSLGRLSTDTQYF. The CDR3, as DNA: TGTGCCAGCAGTCTCGGACGGCTTAGCACAGATACGCAGTATTTT.

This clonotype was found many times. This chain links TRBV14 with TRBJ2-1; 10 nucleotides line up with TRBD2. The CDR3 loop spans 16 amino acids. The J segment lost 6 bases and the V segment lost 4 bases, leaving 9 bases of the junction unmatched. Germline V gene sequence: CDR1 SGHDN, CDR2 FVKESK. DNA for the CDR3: TGTGCCAGCAGCCCTTGGCTAGCGGGAGAACTCAATGAGCAGTTCTTC. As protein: CASSPWLAGELNEQFF.

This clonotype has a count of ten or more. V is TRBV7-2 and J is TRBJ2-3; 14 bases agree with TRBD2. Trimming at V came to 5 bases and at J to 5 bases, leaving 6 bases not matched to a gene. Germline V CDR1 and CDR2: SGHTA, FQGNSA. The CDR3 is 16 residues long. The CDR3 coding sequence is TGTGCCAGCAGCCGTAGTGGACTAGCGGGAGGAGATACGCAGTATTTT. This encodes CASSRSGLAGGDTQYF. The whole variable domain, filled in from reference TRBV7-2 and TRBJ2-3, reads GAGVSQSPSNKVTEKGKDVELRCDPISGHTALYWYRQSLGQGLEFLIYFQGNSAPDKSGLPSDRFSAERTGGSVSTLTIQRTQQEDSAVYLCASSRSGLAGGDTQYFGPGTRLTVL.

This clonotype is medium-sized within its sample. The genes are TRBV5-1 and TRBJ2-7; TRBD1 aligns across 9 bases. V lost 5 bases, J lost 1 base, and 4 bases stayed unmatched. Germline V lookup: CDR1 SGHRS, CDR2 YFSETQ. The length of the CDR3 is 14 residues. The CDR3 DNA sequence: TGCGCCAGCAGGTGGGACAGGGATTCCTACGAGCAGTACTTC. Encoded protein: CASRWDRDSYEQYF.

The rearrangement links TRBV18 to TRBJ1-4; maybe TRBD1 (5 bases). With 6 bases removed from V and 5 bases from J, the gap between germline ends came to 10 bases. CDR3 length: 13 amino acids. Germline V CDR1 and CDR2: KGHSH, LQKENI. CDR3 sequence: CASSSGLNEKLFF. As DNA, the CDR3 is TGTGCCAGCTCTTCAGGGTTGAATGAAAAACTGTTTTTT.

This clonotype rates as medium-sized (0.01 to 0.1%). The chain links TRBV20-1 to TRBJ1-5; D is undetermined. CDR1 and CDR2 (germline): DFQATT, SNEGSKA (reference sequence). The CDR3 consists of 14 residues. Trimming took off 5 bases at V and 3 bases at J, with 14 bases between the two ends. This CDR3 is CSAGSNSPNQPQHF. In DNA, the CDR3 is TGCAGTGCTGGGTCGAACAGCCCCAATCAGCCCCAGCATTTT.

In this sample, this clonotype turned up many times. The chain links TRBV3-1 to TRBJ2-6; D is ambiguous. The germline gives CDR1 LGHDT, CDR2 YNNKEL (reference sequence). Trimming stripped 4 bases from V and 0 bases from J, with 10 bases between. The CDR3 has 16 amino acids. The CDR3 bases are TGTGCCAGCAGCCTGCCCGACGGCTCTGGGGCCAACGTCCTGACTTTC. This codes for CASSLPDGSGANVLTF.

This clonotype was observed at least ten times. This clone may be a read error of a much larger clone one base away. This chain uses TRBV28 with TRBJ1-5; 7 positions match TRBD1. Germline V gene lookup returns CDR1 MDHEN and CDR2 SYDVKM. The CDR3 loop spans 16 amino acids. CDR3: CVSRHIRQGANQPQHF. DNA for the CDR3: TGTGTCAGCAGGCACATTAGACAGGGTGCCAATCAGCCCCAGCATTTT. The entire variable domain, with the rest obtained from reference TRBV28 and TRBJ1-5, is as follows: DVKVTQSSRYLVKRTGEKVFLECVQDMDHENMFWYRQDPGLGLRLIYFSYDVKMKEKGDIPEGYSVSREKKERFSLILESASTNQTSMYLCVSRHIRQGANQPQHFGDGTRLSIL.

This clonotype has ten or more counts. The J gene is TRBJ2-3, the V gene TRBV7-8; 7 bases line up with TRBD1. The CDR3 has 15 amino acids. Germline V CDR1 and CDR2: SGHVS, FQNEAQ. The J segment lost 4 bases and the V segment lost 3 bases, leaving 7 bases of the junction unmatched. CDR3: CASSLDHRGPDTQYF. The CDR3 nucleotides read TGTGCCAGCAGCTTGGATCACAGGGGCCCAGATACGCAGTATTTT.

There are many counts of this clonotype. This CDR3 is CASSPTAGLEQYF. CDR3 bases: TGTGCCAGCAGCCCAACGGCCGGGTTAGAGCAGTACTTC. The rearrangement uses TRBV11-2 and TRBJ2-7; D unclear. Trimming left V 5 bases short and J 7 bases short, with 15 bases between. The CDR3 length is 13 residues. Per germline, CDR1 SGHAT and CDR2 FQNNGV.

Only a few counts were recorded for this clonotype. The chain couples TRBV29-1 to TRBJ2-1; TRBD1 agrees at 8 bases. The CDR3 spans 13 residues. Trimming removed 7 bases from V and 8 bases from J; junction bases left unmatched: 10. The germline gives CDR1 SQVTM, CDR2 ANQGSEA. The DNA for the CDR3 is TGCAGCGCCAACGGACAGGGATTATATGAGCAGTTCTTC. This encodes CSANGQGLYEQFF.

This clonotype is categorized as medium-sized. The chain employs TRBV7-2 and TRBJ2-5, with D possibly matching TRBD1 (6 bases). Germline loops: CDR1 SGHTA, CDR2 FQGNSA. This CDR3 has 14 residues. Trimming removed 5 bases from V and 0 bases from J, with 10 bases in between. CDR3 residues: CASSRDIYQETQYF. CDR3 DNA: TGTGCCAGCAGCCGGGACATATACCAAGAGACCCAGTACTTC.

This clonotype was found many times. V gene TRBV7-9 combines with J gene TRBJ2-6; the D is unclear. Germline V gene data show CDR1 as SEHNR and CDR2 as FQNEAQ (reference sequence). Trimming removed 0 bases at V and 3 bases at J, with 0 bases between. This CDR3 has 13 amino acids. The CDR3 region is CASSLAGANVLTF. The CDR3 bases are TGTGCCAGCAGCTTAGCTGGGGCCAACGTCCTGACTTTC.

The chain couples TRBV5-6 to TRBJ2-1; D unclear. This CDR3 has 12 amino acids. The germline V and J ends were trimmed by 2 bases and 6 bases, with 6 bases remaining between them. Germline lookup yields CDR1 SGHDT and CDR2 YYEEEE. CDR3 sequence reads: CASSFNSNEQFF. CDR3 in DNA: TGTGCCAGCAGCTTCAACAGCAATGAGCAGTTCTTC. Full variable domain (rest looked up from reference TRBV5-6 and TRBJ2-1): DAGVTQSPTHLIKTRGQQVTLRCSPKSGHDTVSWYQQALGQGPQFIFQYYEEEERQRGNFPDRFSGHQFPNYSSELNVNALLLGDSALYLCASSFNSNEQFFGPGTRLTVL.

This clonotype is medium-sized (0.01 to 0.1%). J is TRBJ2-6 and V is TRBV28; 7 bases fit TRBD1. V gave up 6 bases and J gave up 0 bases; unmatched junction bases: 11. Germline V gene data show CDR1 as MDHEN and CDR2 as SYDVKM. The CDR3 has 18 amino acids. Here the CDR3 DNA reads TGTGCCAGCAGCCTGACAGGGCTCGGGGCCTCTGGGGCCAACGTCCTGACTTTC. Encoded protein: CASSLTGLGASGANVLTF.

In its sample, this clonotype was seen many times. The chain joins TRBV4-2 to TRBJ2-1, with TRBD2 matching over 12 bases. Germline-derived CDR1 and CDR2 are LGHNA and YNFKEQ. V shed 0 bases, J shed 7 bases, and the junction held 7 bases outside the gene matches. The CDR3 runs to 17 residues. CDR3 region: CASSQEPSGRAGNEQFF. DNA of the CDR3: TGTGCCAGCAGCCAAGAACCTAGCGGGAGGGCAGGTAATGAGCAGTTCTTC.

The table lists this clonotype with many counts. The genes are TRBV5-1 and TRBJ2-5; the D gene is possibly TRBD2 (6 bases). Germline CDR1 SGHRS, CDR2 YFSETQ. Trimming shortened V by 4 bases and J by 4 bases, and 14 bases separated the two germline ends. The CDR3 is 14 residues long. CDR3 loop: CASSRDGGVETQYF. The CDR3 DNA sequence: TGCGCCAGCAGCCGGGACGGGGGTGTAGAGACCCAGTACTTC.

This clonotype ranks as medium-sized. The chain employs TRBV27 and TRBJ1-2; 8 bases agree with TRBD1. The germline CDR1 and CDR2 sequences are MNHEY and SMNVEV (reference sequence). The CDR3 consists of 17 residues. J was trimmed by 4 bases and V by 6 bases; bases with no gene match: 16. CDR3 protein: CASSQRTGYGSGYGYTF. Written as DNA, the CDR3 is TGTGCCAGCAGCCAAAGGACAGGGTATGGGAGCGGCTATGGCTACACCTTC.